This T cell receptor beta chain appears in the sequencing data of a study of blood T cell repertoires in COVID-19. V was shortened by 5 bases and J by 7 bases, with 15 bases between the two germline ends. Germline V gene lookup returns CDR1 SGHRS and CDR2 YFSETQ. CDR3 length: 14 residues. Clones were sequenced by immunoSEQ multiplex PCR, and TCRdb holds only the in-frame ones, with some missing. The sample consists of roughly 30,000 clones, 88% of them appearing once. Sequenced input: peripheral blood. The chain joins TRBV5-1 to TRBJ2-2, with a weak D call TRBD2 (6 bases). This clonotype originated in a man in his 60s with COVID-19, enrolled during active disease. The CDR3 loop reads CASSSGLRGGELFF. The CDR3 nucleotides read TGCGCCAGCAGTTCGGGACTCCGTGGCGGGGAGCTGTTTTTT.